Following are 8 T cell receptor beta chains from one sample sequenced in a study of Graves' ophthalmopathy and Graves' hyperthyroidism. Amplification targeted the TCR beta CDR3 regions, with RNA transcripts as the source material. Following a first-round RT-PCR that used HTBI primers, a second-round multiplex PCR was carried out. Using its own MiXCR run on the multiplex PCR reads, TCRdb lists one record per CDR3 protein. The sample contains around 1,200,000 distinct CDR3 sequences, approximately 35% of which appear only once. Input material: peripheral blood or thyroid tissue (not recorded which). These receptor sequences come from an adult man with Graves' hyperthyroidism.

Remarks on this clonotype: Possible read error: a much larger clone is one base away. The chain uses TRBV20-1 and TRBJ2-7; tentative D call: TRBD1 (5 bases). Germline V gene lookup returns CDR1 DFQATT and CDR2 SNEGSKA (reference sequence). The CDR3 is 13 amino acids. V was shortened by 4 bases and J by 7 bases, with 17 bases between the two germline ends. The CDR3 loop reads CSAMNAVTGEQYF. Here the CDR3 DNA reads TGCAGTGCTATGAATGCGGTAACAGGTGAGCAGTACTTC.

DNA for the CDR3: TGCAGCGTTGATCTCAGGAGGGGGGCGGGGGAGACCCAGTACTTC. This translates into CSVDLRRGAGETQYF. The chain has TRBV29-1 and TRBJ2-5; D possibly matches TRBD1 or TRBD2 (6 bases each). This CDR3 is built from 15 residues. The V end was cut by 3 bases, the J end by 5 bases, with 19 bases between. The germline V gene encodes CDR1 SQVTM and CDR2 ANQGSEA. The full variable domain, completed using reference TRBV29-1 and TRBJ2-5, is SAVISQKPSRDICQRGTSLTIQCQVDSQVTMMFWYRQQPGQSLTLIATANQGSEATYESGFVIDKFPISRPNLTFSTLTVSNMSPEDSSIYLCSVDLRRGAGETQYFGPGTRLLVL.

The rearrangement links TRBV7-8 to TRBJ2-7, with TRBD1 matching 8 bases. Germline V gene data show CDR1 as SGHVS and CDR2 as FQNEAQ. This CDR3 comprises 15 residues. Germline trimming cut 6 bases from V and 2 bases from J; bases unmatched to any gene: 9. CDR3 region: CASSPGTGPTYEQYF. The CDR3 DNA reads TGTGCCAGCAGTCCAGGGACAGGTCCTACCTACGAGCAGTACTTC. Full variable domain (missing parts from reference TRBV7-8 and TRBJ2-7): GAGVSQSPRYKVAKRGQDVALRCDPISGHVSLFWYQQALGQGPEFLTYFQNEAQLDKSGLPSDRFFAERPEGSVSTLKIQRTQQEDSAVYLCASSPGTGPTYEQYFGPGTRLTVT.

At least ten counts were recorded for this clonotype. The CDR3 reads CASSPRRTGIFEQYF. In DNA, the CDR3 is TGTGCCAGCAGCCCACGTAGGACAGGTATCTTCGAGCAGTACTTC. The V gene is TRBV11-2, the J gene TRBJ2-7; 7 bases align to TRBD1. Looked up from germline, CDR1 is SGHAT and CDR2 is FQNNGV. Trimming cost V 5 bases and J 6 bases; bases outside gene matches: 13. There are 15 residues in the CDR3.

This clonotype was seen only once. The rearrangement joins TRBV19 to TRBJ1-5, with TRBD1 matching 7 bases. Trimming removed 9 bases from V and 6 bases from J; junction bases left unmatched: 14. CDR1 LNHDA and CDR2 SQIVND come from the germline V gene (reference sequence). CDR3 length: 15 residues. DNA for the CDR3: TGTGCCAGCCTCCCGCGAGGGGGCGCGGGTCAGCCCCAGCATTTT. This sequence encodes CASLPRGGAGQPQHF.

This clonotype was counted many times. The chain employs TRBV10-2 and TRBJ1-1; D unclear. CDR3 size: 13 residues. Germline V gene lookup returns CDR1 WSHSY and CDR2 SAAADI. Trimming pared 3 bases from V and 0 bases from J, leaving 5 bases between. CDR3 sequence: CASSDRMNTEAFF. For the CDR3, the DNA is TGCGCCAGCAGTGACAGGATGAACACTGAAGCTTTCTTT.

The V gene is TRBV9, the J gene TRBJ1-5; D ambiguous. Per the germline V gene, CDR1 is SGDLS and CDR2 is YYNGEE. CDR3 size: 11 residues. Between the trimmed V and J ends, which lost 0 bases and 13 bases, there was a span of 8 bases. The CDR3, as DNA: TGTGCCAGCAGCGTAGGGCAGAATCAGCATTTT. It encodes CASSVGQNQHF.

The table lists this clonotype with many counts. This sequence joins TRBV10-3 and TRBJ1-2; D is possibly TRBD1 (5 bases). V was trimmed by 10 bases and J by 3 bases, leaving 18 bases between them. The germline V gene has CDR1 ENHRY and CDR2 SYGVKD. This CDR3 is 14 amino acids long. The CDR3 sequence is CATTPFDRDYGYTF. CDR3 bases: TGTGCCACCACCCCCTTCGACAGAGACTATGGCTACACCTTC.